A single sample gave rise to the 7 T cell receptor beta chains below, sequenced in a study of blood T cells in healthy people across ages. Combining a sample-barcoded 5' primer with a J-beta primer mix, a second PCR ran for roughly 6 to 12 cycles. TCRdb reanalysed the 5' RACE reads using MiXCR and keeps one entry per CDR3 protein. The data show 800,000 to 950,000 distinct CDR3 sequences, with about 37% seen just once and roughly 13% held by the top ten. Sequences were obtained from blood. Source of these receptors: a man younger than 35 in good health.

The CDR3 DNA follows: TGCAGCGTTGGGTCCGGGACAGGGGGAAATCAGCCCCAGCATTTT. This encodes CSVGSGTGGNQPQHF. V usage is TRBV29-1 and J usage is TRBJ1-5, with TRBD1 matching over 11 bases. CDR1 and CDR2 from the germline V gene are SQVTM and ANQGSEA. Trimming took 4 bases from V and 4 from J; bases not matched to a gene: 6. This CDR3 is built from 15 residues.

This chain joins TRBV25-1 and TRBJ1-2, with a possible D match to TRBD1 (5 bases). Trimming stripped 6 bases from V and 10 bases from J, with 12 bases between. Germline values: CDR1 MGHDK, CDR2 SYGVNS. The CDR3 runs to 11 residues. The CDR3 DNA reads TGTGCCAGCAGGGCAGAAGGGGACTACACCTTC. Translating it yields CASRAEGDYTF.

This clonotype was observed a single time. The CDR3 DNA follows: TGTGCCAGCAGCCAAGATCACAGGACCCAGTACTTC. This gives the protein CASSQDHRTQYF. The chain couples TRBV3-1 to TRBJ2-4; D is ambiguous. Gene TRBJ2-5 matches the end of the DNA better, so the J call may be wrong. There are 12 residues in the CDR3. Germline V gene data show CDR1 as LGHDT and CDR2 as YNNKEL (reference sequence).

V gene TRBV6-2 or TRBV6-3 combines with J gene TRBJ1-2; D may be TRBD1 (5 bases). The CDR3 is 16 amino acids. Trimming pared 0 bases from V and 1 base from J, leaving 12 bases between. Per the germline V gene, CDR1 is MNHEY and CDR2 is SVGEGT. The DNA for the CDR3 is TGTGCCAGCAGTTACTCGGGGACCGCACTTAACTATGGCTACACCTTC. Amino acids: CASSYSGTALNYGYTF.

A remark on this clonotype: It may be a read error: a sequence one base away is much more abundant. The genes are TRBV12-3 or TRBV12-4 and TRBJ2-1; 11 nucleotides match TRBD2. CDR3 length equals 16 residues. Germline trimming cut 5 bases from V and 2 bases from J; bases unmatched to any gene: 5. The CDR3 DNA is TGTGCCAGCAGTGACGGGACTAGCGGCCCCTACAATGAGCAGTTCTTC. As protein: CASSDGTSGPYNEQFF.

The chain combines TRBV20-1 with TRBJ1-2; 8 bases agree with TRBD1. There are 17 residues in the CDR3. Trimming took 2 bases from V and 1 from J; bases not matched to a gene: 12. Germline V CDR1 and CDR2: DFQATT, SNEGSKA (reference sequence). As DNA, the CDR3 is TGCAGTGCTAGACCAGACAGGGGAAGCCACATTAACTATGGCTACACCTTC. As protein: CSARPDRGSHINYGYTF.

The sample holds a few counts of this clonotype. The chain employs TRBV18 and TRBJ2-1; the D is unclear. The CDR3 is 17 amino acids. The germline CDR1 and CDR2 sequences are KGHSH and LQKENI. Trimming removed 3 bases from V and 0 bases from J, with 15 bases in between. This CDR3 reads CASSPPNRASSYNEQFF. The DNA for the CDR3 is TGTGCCAGCTCACCCCCTAATAGGGCTAGCTCCTACAATGAGCAGTTCTTC.